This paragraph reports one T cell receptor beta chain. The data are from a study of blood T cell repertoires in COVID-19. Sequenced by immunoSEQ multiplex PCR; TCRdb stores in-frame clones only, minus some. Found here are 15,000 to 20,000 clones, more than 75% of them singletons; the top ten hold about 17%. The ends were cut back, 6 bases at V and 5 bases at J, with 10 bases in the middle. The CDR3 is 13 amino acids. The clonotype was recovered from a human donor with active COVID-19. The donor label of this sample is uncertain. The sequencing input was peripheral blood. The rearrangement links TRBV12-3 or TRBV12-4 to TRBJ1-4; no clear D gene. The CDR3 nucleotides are TGTGCCAGCAGCTCACTGTGGAATGAAAAACTGTTTTTT. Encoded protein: CASSSLWNEKLFF.